At least ten counts were recorded for the clone carrying this T cell receptor (beta chain). The antigen remains unidentified. Whoever was chosen for sequencing had shown CD8+CD57+ cell expansion by flow cytometry. No therapy had been given to the patients at the time of blood sampling. This sample is drawn from a study of CD8+CD57+ T cells in acquired aplastic anemia. The study, taken as a whole, reports: Patients and controls shared over 25 CD8+ CDR3 sequences, highly expressed in patients.

Investigators profiled TCR beta VDJ and CDR3 from genomic DNA template. TCRdb re-called the reads through MiXCR, storing one row per CDR3 protein. The data hold fewer than 200,000 distinct CDR3 sequences, with over 40% observed a single time. Germline CDR1 MNHEY, CDR2 SVGEGT. CDR3 size: 15 residues. V shed 6 bases and J 2 bases; nucleotides not matched to a gene: 4. Input material: sorted CD4+, CD8+, or CD8+CD57+ T cells (not recorded which) from PBMCs. This receptor was taken from a human donor with aplastic anemia. The chain is built from TRBV6-2 or TRBV6-3 and TRBJ2-6; 7 nucleotides agree with TRBD1. The CDR3: CASRPQGAGANVLTF. In nucleotides, the CDR3 is TGTGCCAGCAGACCCCAGGGGGCTGGGGCCAACGTCCTGACTTTC.